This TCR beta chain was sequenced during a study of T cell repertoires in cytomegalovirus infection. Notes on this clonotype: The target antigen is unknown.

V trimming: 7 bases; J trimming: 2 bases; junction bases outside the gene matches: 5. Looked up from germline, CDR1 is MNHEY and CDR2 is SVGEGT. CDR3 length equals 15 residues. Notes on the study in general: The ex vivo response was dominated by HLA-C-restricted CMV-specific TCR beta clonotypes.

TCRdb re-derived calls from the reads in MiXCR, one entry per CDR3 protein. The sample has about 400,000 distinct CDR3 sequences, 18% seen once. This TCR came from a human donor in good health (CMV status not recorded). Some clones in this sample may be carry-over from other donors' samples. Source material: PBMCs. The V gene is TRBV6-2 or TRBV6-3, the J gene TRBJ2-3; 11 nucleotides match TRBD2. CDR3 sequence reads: CASKPSGRFTDTQYF. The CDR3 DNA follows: TGTGCCAGCAAACCTAGCGGGAGGTTCACAGATACGCAGTATTTT.